A single sample gave rise to the 8 T cell receptor beta chains below, sequenced in a study of beta chain features in type 1 diabetes. Every isolated RNA sample was fully reverse transcribed, so sequencing captured expressed TCRB transcripts. Sequencing was performed with immunoSEQ multiplex PCR; in TCRdb, only in-frame clones are kept and a portion is missing. The sample shows about 290,000 clones, roughly 8% of them seen only once. Source material: central memory CD4+ T cells from blood. The source is a young woman in good health.

This clone has more than one count but fewer than ten. This sequence joins TRBV19 and TRBJ1-1; 8 positions match TRBD1. V trimming: 6 bases; J trimming: 1 base; junction bases outside the gene matches: 4. Germline loops: CDR1 LNHDA, CDR2 SQIVND (reference sequence). The CDR3 has 14 residues. CDR3 protein: CASRPQGGNTEAFF. CDR3 in DNA: TGTGCCAGTAGACCACAGGGGGGGAACACTGAAGCTTTCTTT. Combining the CDR3 with reference TRBV19 and TRBJ1-1 gives the whole variable domain DGGITQSPKYLFRKEGQNVTLSCEQNLNHDAMYWYRQDPGQGLRLIYYSQIVNDFQKGDIAEGYSVSREKKESFPLTVTSAQKNPTAFYLCASRPQGGNTEAFFGQGTRLTVV.

V and J are TRBV27 and TRBJ2-1; D is uncertain. CDR3 size: 13 residues. With 10 bases removed from V and 8 bases from J, the gap between germline ends came to 18 bases. CDR1 is MNHEY, CDR2 SMNVEV, per germline (reference sequence). CDR3 coding DNA: TGTGCCACTATGCCGCGAGTTCAGGATGAGCAGTTCTTC. This sequence encodes CATMPRVQDEQFF.

In its sample, this clone was seen many times. V and J are TRBV13 and TRBJ2-3; TRBD2 agrees at 8 bases. The CDR3 is 17 amino acids. Trimming at V came to 5 bases and at J to 2 bases, leaving 12 bases not matched to a gene. The germline gives CDR1 PRHDT, CDR2 FYEKMQ (reference sequence). This CDR3 is CASSPPWGAGATDTQYF. The CDR3 nucleotides are TGTGCCAGCAGCCCCCCGTGGGGAGCGGGGGCCACAGATACGCAGTATTTT.

This clone was seen only a few times. The chain combines TRBV6-6 with TRBJ2-7, with a possible D match to TRBD2 (5 bases). The CDR3 runs 12 residues. Trimming removed 6 bases at V and 3 bases at J, with 9 bases between. CDR1 is MNHNY and CDR2 is SVGAGI in the germline V gene (reference sequence). CDR3 amino acids: CASRPGVYEQYF. The CDR3 coding sequence is TGTGCCAGCAGACCCGGGGTCTACGAGCAGTACTTC.

The table lists this clone with many counts. This chain links TRBV28 with TRBJ1-5, with unresolved D. Trimming pared 3 bases from V and 0 bases from J, leaving 9 bases between. Germline-derived CDR1 and CDR2 are MDHEN and SYDVKM. The CDR3 contains 15 residues. CDR3 sequence: CASSFAGYSNQPQHF. CDR3 bases: TGTGCCAGCAGTTTCGCGGGGTATAGCAATCAGCCCCAGCATTTT.

V usage is TRBV18 and J usage is TRBJ1-4; D gene uncertain. CDR1 KGHSH and CDR2 LQKENI come from the germline V gene. The CDR3 runs 16 residues. V was cut by 4 bases and J by 3 bases, with 15 bases left in between. CDR3 loop: CASSQNRPIANEKLFF. Written as DNA, the CDR3 is TGTGCCAGCTCACAAAATAGACCGATCGCTAATGAAAAACTGTTTTTT.

This clone was observed a few times. V and J are TRBV5-4 and TRBJ2-7; TRBD2 is a possible D gene (6 bases). The CDR3 consists of 16 residues. Germline CDR1 is SGHNT and CDR2 is YYREEE (reference sequence). Trimming stripped 4 bases from V and 3 bases from J, with 20 bases between. CDR3 residues: CASSKDGGGFIYEQYF. The CDR3 DNA is TGTGCCAGCAGCAAGGACGGGGGAGGATTTATCTACGAGCAGTACTTC. Together with reference TRBV5-4 and TRBJ2-7, the CDR3 gives the full variable domain: ETGVTQSPTHLIKTRGQQVTLRCSSQSGHNTVSWYQQALGQGPQFIFQYYREEENGRGNFPPRFSGLQFPNYSSELNVNALELDDSALYLCASSKDGGGFIYEQYFGPGTRLTVT.

The chain joins TRBV7-2 to TRBJ1-1; no definite D call. This CDR3 comprises 13 residues. V dropped 4 bases and J dropped 4 bases, with 10 bases sitting between them. The germline gives CDR1 SGHTA, CDR2 FQGNSA. CDR3 sequence reads: CASSSSPGTEAFF. The CDR3 nucleotides are TGTGCCAGCAGCTCCTCGCCGGGCACTGAAGCTTTCTTT.